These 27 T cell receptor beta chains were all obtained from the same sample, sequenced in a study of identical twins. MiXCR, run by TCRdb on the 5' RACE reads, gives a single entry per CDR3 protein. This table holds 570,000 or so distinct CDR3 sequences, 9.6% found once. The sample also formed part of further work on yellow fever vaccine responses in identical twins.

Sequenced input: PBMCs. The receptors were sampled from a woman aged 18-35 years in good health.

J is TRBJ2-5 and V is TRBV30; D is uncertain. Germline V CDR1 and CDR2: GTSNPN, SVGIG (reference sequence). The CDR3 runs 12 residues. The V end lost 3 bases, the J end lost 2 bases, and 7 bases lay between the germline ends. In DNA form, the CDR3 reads TGTGCCTGGAGCGTGGTTCAAGAGACCCAGTACTTC. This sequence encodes CAWSVVQETQYF.

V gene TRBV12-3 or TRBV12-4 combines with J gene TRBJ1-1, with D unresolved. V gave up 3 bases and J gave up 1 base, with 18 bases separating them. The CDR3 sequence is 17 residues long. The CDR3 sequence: CASSFDYKQLENTEAFF. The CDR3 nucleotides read TGTGCCAGCAGTTTCGACTATAAACAGCTTGAGAACACTGAAGCTTTCTTT.

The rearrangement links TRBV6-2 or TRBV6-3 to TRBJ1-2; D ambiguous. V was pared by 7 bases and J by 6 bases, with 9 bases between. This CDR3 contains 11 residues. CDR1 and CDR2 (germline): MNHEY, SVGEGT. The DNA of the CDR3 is TGTGCCAGCACCTCCCCGAATGGCTACACCTTC. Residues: CASTSPNGYTF.

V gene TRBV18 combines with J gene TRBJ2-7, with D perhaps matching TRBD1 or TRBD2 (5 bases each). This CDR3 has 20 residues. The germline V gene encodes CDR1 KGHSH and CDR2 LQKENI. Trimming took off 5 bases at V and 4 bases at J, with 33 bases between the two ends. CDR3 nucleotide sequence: TGTGCCAGCTCAGGGATCTCTAGGAGTCGGGGCCAACTTCGTATTTACGAGCAGTACTTC. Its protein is CASSGISRSRGQLRIYEQYF.

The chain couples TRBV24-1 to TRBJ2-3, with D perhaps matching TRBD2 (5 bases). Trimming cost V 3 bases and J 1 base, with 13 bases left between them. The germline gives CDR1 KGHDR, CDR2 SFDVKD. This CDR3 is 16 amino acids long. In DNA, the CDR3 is TGTGCCACCAGTGATCCGGCGGGCATGGGCACAGATACGCAGTATTTT. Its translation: CATSDPAGMGTDTQYF.

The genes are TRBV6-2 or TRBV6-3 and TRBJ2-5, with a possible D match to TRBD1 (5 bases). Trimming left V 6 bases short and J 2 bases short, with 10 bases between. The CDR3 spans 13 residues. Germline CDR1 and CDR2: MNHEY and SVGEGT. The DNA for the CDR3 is TGTGCCAGCAGAAATCAGGGTCAAGAGACCCAGTACTTC. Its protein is CASRNQGQETQYF.

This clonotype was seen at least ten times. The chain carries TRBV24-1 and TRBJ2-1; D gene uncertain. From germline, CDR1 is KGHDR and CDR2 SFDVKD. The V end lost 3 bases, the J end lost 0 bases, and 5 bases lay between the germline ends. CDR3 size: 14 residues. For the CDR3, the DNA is TGTGCCACCAGTGATCAAAGCTCCTACAATGAGCAGTTCTTC. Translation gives CATSDQSSYNEQFF.

CDR3 coding DNA: TGTGCCAGCACCTACGGCAAGGGGGGGGCGGGCAATGAGCAGTTCTTC. This encodes CASTYGKGGAGNEQFF. The V gene is TRBV7-8, the J gene TRBJ2-1, with D tentatively TRBD2 (7 bases). Germline V lookup: CDR1 SGHVS, CDR2 FQNEAQ. The CDR3 consists of 16 residues. The V and J ends lost 7 bases and 6 bases respectively, with 22 bases between them. Combining the CDR3 with reference TRBV7-8 and TRBJ2-1 gives the whole variable domain GAGVSQSPRYKVAKRGQDVALRCDPISGHVSLFWYQQALGQGPEFLTYFQNEAQLDKSGLPSDRFFAERPEGSVSTLKIQRTQQEDSAVYLCASTYGKGGAGNEQFFGPGTRLTVL.

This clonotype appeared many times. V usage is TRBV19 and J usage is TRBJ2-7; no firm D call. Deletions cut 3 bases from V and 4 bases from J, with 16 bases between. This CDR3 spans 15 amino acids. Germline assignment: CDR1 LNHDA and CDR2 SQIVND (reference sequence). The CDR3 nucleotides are TGTGCCAGTAGTATTCTGGCGAACTACCCTTACGAGCAGTACTTC. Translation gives CASSILANYPYEQYF.

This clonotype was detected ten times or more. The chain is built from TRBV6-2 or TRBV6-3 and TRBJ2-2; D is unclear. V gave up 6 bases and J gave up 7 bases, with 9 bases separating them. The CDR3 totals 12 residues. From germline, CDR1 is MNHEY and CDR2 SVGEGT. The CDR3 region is CASSLGNGELFF. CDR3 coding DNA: TGTGCCAGCAGCCTTGGGAACGGGGAGCTGTTTTTT.

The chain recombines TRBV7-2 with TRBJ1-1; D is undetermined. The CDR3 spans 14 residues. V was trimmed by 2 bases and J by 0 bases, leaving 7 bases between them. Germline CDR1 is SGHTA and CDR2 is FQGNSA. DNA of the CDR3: TGTGCCAGCAGCTTATTGGCCCTGAACACTGAAGCTTTCTTT. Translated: CASSLLALNTEAFF.

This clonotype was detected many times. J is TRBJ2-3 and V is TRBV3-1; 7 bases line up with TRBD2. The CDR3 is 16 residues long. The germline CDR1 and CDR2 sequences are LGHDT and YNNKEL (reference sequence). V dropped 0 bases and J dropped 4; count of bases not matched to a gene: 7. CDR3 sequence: CASSQDPGRPPDTQYF. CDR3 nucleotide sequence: TGTGCCAGCAGCCAAGATCCCGGGAGGCCCCCAGATACGCAGTATTTT.

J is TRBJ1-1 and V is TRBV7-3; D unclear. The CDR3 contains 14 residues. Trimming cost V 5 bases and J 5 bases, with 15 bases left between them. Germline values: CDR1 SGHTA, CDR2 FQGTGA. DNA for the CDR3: TGTGCCAGCAGCCCGGGATTGGTAGGGACTGAAGCTTTCTTT. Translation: CASSPGLVGTEAFF.

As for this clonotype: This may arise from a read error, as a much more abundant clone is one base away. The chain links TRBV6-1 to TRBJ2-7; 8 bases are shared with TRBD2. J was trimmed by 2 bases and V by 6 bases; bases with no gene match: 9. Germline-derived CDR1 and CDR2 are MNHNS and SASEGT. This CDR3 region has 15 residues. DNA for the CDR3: TGTGCCAGCAGCCCGCTTAACGGGGGGGCCTACGAGCAGTACTTC. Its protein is CASSPLNGGAYEQYF.

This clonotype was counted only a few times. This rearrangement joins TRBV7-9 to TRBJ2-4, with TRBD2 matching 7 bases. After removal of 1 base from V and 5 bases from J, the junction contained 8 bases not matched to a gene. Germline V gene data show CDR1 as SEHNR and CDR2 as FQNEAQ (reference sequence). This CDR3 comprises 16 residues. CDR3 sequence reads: CASSLGARGDENIQYF. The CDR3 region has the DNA TGTGCCAGCAGCTTAGGGGCTCGGGGGGATGAAAACATTCAGTACTTC.

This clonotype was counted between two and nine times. The CDR3 sequence is CASSLWGRQPQHF. The CDR3 DNA is TGCGCCAGCAGCTTGTGGGGGCGTCAGCCCCAGCATTTT. The V and J genes are TRBV5-1 and TRBJ1-5, with a tentative D call TRBD1 (6 bases). Deletions cut 1 base from V and 6 bases from J, with 8 bases between. CDR3 size: 13 residues. Germline V lookup: CDR1 SGHRS, CDR2 YFSETQ.

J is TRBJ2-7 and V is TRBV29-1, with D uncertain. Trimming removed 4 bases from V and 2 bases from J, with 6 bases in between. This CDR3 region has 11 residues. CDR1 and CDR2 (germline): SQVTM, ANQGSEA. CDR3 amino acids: CSVATAYEQYF. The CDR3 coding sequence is TGCAGCGTTGCCACAGCCTACGAGCAGTACTTC.

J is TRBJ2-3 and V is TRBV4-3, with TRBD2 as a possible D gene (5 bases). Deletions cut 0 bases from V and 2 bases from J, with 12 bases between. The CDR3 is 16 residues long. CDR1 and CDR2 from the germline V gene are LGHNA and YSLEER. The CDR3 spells CASSQDEGGPTDTQYF. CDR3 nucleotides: TGCGCCAGCAGCCAAGATGAGGGCGGGCCCACAGATACGCAGTATTTT.

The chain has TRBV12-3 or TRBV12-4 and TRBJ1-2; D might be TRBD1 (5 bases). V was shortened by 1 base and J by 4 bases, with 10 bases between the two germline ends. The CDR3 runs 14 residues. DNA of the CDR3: TGTGCCAGCAGTTTAGTCCTAGACAGCTATGGCTACACCTTC. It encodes CASSLVLDSYGYTF.

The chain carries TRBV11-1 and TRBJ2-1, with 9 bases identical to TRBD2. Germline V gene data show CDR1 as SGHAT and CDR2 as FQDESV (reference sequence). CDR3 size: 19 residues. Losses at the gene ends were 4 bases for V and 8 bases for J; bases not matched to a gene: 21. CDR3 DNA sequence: TGTGCCAGCAGCTCGCGGGTTACTGGCGGGGGGGCCATGGTAGATGAGCAGTTCTTC. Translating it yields CASSSRVTGGGAMVDEQFF.

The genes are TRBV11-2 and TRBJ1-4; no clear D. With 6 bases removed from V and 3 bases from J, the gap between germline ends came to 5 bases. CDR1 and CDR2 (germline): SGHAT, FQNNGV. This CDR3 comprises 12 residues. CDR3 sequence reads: CASRQSNEKLFF. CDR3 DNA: TGTGCCAGCAGACAGTCTAATGAAAAACTGTTTTTT. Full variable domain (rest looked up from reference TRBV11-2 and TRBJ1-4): EAGVAQSPRYKIIEKRQSVAFWCNPISGHATLYWYQQILGQGPKLLIQFQNNGVVDDSQLPKDRFSAERLKGVDSTLKIQPAKLEDSAVYLCASRQSNEKLFFGSGTQLSVL.

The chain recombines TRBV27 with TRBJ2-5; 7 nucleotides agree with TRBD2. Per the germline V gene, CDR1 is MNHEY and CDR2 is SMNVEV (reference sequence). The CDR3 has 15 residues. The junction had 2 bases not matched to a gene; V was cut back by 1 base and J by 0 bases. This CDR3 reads CASSLWGGDQETQYF. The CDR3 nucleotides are TGTGCCAGCAGTTTATGGGGGGGTGACCAAGAGACCCAGTACTTC.

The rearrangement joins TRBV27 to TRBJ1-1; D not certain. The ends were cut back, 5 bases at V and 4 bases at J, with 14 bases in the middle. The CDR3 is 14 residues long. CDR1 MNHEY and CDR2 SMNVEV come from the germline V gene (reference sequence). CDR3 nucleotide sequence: TGTGCCAGCAGTCATATACGGCGATCCACTGAAGCTTTCTTT. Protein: CASSHIRRSTEAFF.

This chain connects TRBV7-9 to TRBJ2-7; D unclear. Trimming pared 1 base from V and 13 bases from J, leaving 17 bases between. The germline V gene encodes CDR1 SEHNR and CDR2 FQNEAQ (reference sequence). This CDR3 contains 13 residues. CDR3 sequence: CASSLGHRRSVYF. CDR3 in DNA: TGTGCCAGCAGCTTAGGGCACCGCAGGTCAGTCTACTTC.

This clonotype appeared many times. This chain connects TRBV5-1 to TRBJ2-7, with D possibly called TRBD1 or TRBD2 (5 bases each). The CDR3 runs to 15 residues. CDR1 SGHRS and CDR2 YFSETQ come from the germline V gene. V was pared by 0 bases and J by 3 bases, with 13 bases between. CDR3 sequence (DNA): TGCGCCAGCAGCTTGGCCGGGACGGCTTACTACGAGCAGTACTTC. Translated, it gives CASSLAGTAYYEQYF.

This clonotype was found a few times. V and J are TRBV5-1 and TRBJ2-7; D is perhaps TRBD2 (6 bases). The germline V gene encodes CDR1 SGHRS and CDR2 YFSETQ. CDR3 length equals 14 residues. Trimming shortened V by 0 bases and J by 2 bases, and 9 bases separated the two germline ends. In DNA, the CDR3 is TGCGCCAGCAGCTTGGGGGAGGCTCCCTACGAGCAGTACTTC. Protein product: CASSLGEAPYEQYF.

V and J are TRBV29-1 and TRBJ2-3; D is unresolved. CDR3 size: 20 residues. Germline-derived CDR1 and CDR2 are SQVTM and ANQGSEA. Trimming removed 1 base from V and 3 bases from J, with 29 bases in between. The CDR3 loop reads CSVEGFEIPRFGYRTDTQYF. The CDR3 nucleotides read TGCAGCGTTGAAGGATTTGAGATCCCACGTTTTGGGTACAGAACAGATACGCAGTATTTT.